This T cell receptor (beta chain) was documented in a study of tumor and adjacent non-tumor tissue in lung cancer. Study context: Aged roughly 30 to 85 years, patients included roughly ten men and roughly 5 women with stage I to III disease.

A modified ARM-PCR protocol with three rounds of nested PCR amplified TCRbeta. In TCRdb, the multiplex PCR reads were re-called with MiXCR into one record per CDR3 protein. The table shows 200,000 to 250,000 distinct CDR3 sequences, with approximately 74% occurring only once. RNA was extracted from bulk tissue without any cell sorting. Concerning this clonotype: An end of the junction does not agree with germline; a read error may underlie this.

CDR1 and CDR2 from the germline V gene are SQVTM and ANQGSEA. The CDR3 is made up of 13 amino acids. This chain connects TRBV29-1 to TRBJ2-2, with D possibly called TRBD1 or TRBD2 (5 bases each). This TCR was sampled from a man between 60 and 75 years old with non-small cell lung cancer. The sample comprised lung tumor tissue. The DNA of the CDR3 is TGCAGCGTTGTTATCCATGACACCGGGGACCTGTTCTTT. This encodes CSVVIHDTGDLFF.